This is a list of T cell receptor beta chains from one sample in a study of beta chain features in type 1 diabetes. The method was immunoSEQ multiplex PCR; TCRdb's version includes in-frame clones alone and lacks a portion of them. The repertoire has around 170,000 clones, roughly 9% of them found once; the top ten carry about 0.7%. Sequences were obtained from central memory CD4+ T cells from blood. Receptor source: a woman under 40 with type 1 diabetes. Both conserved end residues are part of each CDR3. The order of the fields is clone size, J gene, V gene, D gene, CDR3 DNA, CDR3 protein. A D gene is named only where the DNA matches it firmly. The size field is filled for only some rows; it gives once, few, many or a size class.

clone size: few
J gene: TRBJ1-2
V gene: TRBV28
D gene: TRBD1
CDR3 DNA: TGTGCCAGCAGCACGGGACAGGCGCTTAATGGCTACACCTTC
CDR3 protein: CASSTGQALNGYTF

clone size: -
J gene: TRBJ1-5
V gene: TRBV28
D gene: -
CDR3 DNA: TGTGCCAGCAGTTTTCGCTCCTACGAGGGTCAGCCCCAGCATTTT
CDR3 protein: CASSFRSYEGQPQHF

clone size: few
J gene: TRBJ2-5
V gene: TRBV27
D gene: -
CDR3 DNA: TGTGCCAGCAGTTTATGGCCACAAGAGACCCAGTACTTC
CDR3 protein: CASSLWPQETQYF

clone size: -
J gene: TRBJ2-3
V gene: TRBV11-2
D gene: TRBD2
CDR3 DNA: TGTGCCAGCAGCTTAGAGGCGGGAGGGTACGATACGCAGTATTTT
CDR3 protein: CASSLEAGGYDTQYF

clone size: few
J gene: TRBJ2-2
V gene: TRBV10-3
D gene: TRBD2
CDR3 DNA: TGTGCCATCAGGACTAGCGATTGGACCGGGGAGCTGTTTTTT
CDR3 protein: CAIRTSDWTGELFF

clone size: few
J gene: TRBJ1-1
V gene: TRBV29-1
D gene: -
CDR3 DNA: TGCAGCGTTGACGGGTATGAAGCTTTCTTT
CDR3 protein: CSVDGYEAFF

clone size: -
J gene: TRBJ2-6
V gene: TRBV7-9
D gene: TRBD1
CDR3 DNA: TGTGCCAGCAGCTTAGGGGACAGGGGTGCCGGGGCCAACGTCCTGACTTTC
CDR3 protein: CASSLGDRGAGANVLTF

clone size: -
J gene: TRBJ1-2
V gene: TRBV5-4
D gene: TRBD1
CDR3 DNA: TGTGCCAGCAGCTTGAACAGGGGGCAGAACTATGGCTACACCTTC
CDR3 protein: CASSLNRGQNYGYTF

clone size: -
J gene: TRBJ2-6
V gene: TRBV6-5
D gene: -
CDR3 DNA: TGTGCCAGCAGGTTTTGGACAACTGGGGCCAACGTCCTGACTTTC
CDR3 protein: CASRFWTTGANVLTF

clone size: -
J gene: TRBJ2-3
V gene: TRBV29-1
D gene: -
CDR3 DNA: TGCAGCGTTGAAGGCTTTCGTCGGGATACTAGCACAGATACGCAGTATTTT
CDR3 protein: CSVEGFRRDTSTDTQYF

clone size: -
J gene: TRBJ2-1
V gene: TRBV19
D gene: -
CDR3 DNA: TGTGCCAGTAGTAGCGCGTCAGGCCTCAATGAGCAGTTCTTC
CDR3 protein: CASSSASGLNEQFF

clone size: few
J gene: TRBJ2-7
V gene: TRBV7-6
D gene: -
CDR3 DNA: TGTGCCAGCAGCTTAGGGTCCGGGTCCTCCTACGAGCAGTACTTC
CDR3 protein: CASSLGSGSSYEQYF

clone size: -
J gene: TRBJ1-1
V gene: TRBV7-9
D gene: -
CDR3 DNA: TGTGCCAGCAGCGGGGCACAGGGCACTGAAGCTTTCTTT
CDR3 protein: CASSGAQGTEAFF

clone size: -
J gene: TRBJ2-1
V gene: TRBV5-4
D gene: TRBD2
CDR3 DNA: TGTGCCAGCAGCAAGACTAGCGGGGCCTACAATGAGCAGTTCTTC
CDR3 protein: CASSKTSGAYNEQFF

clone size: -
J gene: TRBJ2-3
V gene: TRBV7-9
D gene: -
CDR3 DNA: TGTGCCAGCAGCCCATCCCAGAACACAGATACGCAGTATTTT
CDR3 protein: CASSPSQNTDTQYF

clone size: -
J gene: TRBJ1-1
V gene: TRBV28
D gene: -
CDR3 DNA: TGTGCCAGCAGTTTGCGAGTCGAAGCTTTCTTT
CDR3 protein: CASSLRVEAFF

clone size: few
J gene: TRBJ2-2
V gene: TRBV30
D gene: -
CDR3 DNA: TGTGCCTGGAGTGGACAAAACACCGGGGAGCTGTTTTTT
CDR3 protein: CAWSGQNTGELFF

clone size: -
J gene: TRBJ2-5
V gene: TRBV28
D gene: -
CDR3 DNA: TGTGCCAGCAGAGACCAGGGGCCACAGTACCAAGAGACCCAGTACTTC
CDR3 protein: CASRDQGPQYQETQYF

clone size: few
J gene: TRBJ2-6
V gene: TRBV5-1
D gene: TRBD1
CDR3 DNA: TGCGCCAGCAGCTTGACCCTGACAGGGCTGGGGGCCAACGTCCTGACTTTC
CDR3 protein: CASSLTLTGLGANVLTF

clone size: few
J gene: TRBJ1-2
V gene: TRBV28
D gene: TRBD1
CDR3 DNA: TGTGCCAGCAGTTTGACCAGGGGGATTTATGGTGGCTACACCTTC
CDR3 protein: CASSLTRGIYGGYTF

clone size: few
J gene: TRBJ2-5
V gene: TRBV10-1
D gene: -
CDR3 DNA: TGCGCCAGCAGTGACCCAGGCCAAGAGACCCAGTACTTC
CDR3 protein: CASSDPGQETQYF

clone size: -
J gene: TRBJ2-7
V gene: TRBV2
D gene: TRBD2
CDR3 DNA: TGTGCCAGCAGTAAGGGCGGGGGTGACTACGAGCAGTACTTC
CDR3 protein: CASSKGGGDYEQYF

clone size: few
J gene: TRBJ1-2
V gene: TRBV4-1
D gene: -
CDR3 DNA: TGCGCCAGCAGCCAGACAGGACAAGATTATGGCTACACCTTC
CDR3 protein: CASSQTGQDYGYTF

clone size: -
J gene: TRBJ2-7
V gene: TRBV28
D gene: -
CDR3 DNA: TGTGCCAGCAGTTTTTGGGCAGGGCTCTCCTACGAGCAGTACTTC
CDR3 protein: CASSFWAGLSYEQYF

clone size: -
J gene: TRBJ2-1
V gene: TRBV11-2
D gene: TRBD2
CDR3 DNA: TGTGCCAGCAGCACCGGCGGTAGCGGGATACACAATGAGCAGTTCTTC
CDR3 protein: CASSTGGSGIHNEQFF

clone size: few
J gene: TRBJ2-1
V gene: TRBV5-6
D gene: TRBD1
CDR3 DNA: TGTGCCAGCAGCTTGGGACAGGGTGATGAGCAGTTCTTC
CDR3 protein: CASSLGQGDEQFF

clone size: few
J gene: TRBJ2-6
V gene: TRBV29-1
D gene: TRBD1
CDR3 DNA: TGCAGCGAGGAACAGGGGGCTGTTCTCTCTGGGGCCAACGTCCTGACTTTC
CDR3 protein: CSEEQGAVLSGANVLTF

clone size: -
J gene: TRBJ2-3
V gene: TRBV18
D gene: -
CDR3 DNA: TGTGCCAGCTCACCACGAACAGGGTTCACTGAAGATACGCAGTATTTT
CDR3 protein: CASSPRTGFTEDTQYF

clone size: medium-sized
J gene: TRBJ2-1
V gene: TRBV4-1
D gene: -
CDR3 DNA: TGCGCCAGCAGCCAAGATCGGGATCGTGAGCAGTTCTTC
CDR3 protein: CASSQDRDREQFF